The sequence of this T cell receptor (beta chain) was determined in a study of shared T cell receptors in the human thymus. The CDR3 is made up of 13 amino acids. The germline V and J ends were trimmed by 3 bases and 2 bases, with 6 bases remaining between them. The germline gives CDR1 MGHDK, CDR2 SYGVNS. Sequencing was performed with immunoSEQ multiplex PCR; in TCRdb, only in-frame clones are kept and a portion is missing. The repertoire has approximately 580,000 clones, more than 75% of them found once; the top ten carry 0.013%. The same data also contributed to another study, on human thymus T cells.

Sequencing was carried out using thymocytes. This sequence originates from a boy under two years old with a congenital heart defect. The chain links TRBV25-1 to TRBJ2-3; D is uncertain. The CDR3 nucleotides are TGTGCCAGCAGTGAGCCACTCACAGATACGCAGTATTTT. Residues: CASSEPLTDTQYF. Full variable domain (missing parts from reference TRBV25-1 and TRBJ2-3): EADIYQTPRYLVIGTGKKITLECSQTMGHDKMYWYQQDPGMELHLIHYSYGVNSTEKGDLSSESTVSRIRTEHFPLTLESARPSHTSQYLCASSEPLTDTQYFGPGTRLTVL.